One and the same sample provided the 3 T cell receptor beta chains below, sequenced in a study of T cells in narcolepsy. Repertoires were generated with immunoSEQ multiplex PCR, while TCRdb's copy carries only in-frame clones and drops some. The sample holds nearly 35,000 clones, approximately 80% seen once. What was sequenced was memory (CD45RA-) CD4+ T cells from blood. Source of these receptors: a human donor in good health.

The chain employs TRBV11-3 and TRBJ2-2; D may be TRBD2 (6 bases). Germline V CDR1 and CDR2: SGHNT, YENEEA. This CDR3 contains 14 residues. The V end was cut by 7 bases, the J end by 5 bases, with 14 bases between. CDR3 sequence: CASMREAGTGELFF. CDR3 sequence (DNA): TGTGCCAGCATGAGGGAGGCGGGGACCGGGGAGCTGTTTTTT.

The CDR3 bases are TGTGCCAGCAGCCAAGATAACCCGGGGCAACAAGAGACCCAGTACTTC. Protein sequence: CASSQDNPGQQETQYF. This chain uses TRBV4-2 with TRBJ2-5; D tentatively fits TRBD1 or TRBD2 (5 bases each). Per the germline V gene, CDR1 is LGHNA and CDR2 is YNFKEQ. The CDR3 is 16 amino acids. Trimming left V 0 bases short and J 2 bases short, with 13 bases between.

The rearrangement uses TRBV19 and TRBJ2-3; 8 bases line up with TRBD2. This CDR3 region has 14 residues. The germline V gene encodes CDR1 LNHDA and CDR2 SQIVND (reference sequence). V shed 4 bases, J shed 5 bases, and the junction held 5 bases outside the gene matches. The CDR3: CASSKGLGGDTQYF. CDR3 in DNA: TGTGCCAGTAGTAAGGGACTAGGGGGAGATACGCAGTATTTT.